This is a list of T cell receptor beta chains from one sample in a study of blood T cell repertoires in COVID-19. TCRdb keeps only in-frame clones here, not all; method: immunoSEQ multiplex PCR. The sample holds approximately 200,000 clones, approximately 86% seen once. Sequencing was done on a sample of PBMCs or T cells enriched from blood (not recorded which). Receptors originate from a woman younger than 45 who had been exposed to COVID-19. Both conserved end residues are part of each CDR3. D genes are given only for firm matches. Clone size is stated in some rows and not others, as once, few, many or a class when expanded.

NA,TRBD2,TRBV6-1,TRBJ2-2,TGTGCCAGCAGTCCAGCGGGGGGGCAGACCGGGGAGCTGTTTTTT,CASSPAGGQTGELFF
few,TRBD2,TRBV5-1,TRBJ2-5,TGCGCCAGCAGCTTGCCTGACCCTGGCGGGGGTGGAAAAGAGACCCAGTACTTC,CASSLPDPGGGGKETQYF
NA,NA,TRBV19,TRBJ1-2,TGTGCCAGTACTATGGATCCAGGGATTATTATTGGCTACACCTTC,CASTMDPGIIIGYTF
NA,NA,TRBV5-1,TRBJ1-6,TGCGCCAGCAGCGGGGAGACGGATTCACCCCTCCACTTT,CASSGETDSPLHF
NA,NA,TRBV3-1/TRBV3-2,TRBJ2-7,TGTGCCAGCAGCCACAAATCCGATGGGGCTTACGAGCAGTACTTC,CASSHKSDGAYEQYF
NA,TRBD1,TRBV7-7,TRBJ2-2,TGTGCTAGCAGTAGGACAGGGGAGGACTACGGGGAGCTGTTTTTT,CASSRTGEDYGELFF
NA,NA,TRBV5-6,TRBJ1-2,TGTGCCAGCAGCTTGGAAGGGGGAGTCAGAGGCTACACCTTC,CASSLEGGVRGYTF
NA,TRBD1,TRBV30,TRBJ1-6,TGTGCCTGGAGTGGAGGACAGGGAGGTTCACCCCTCCACTTT,CAWSGGQGGSPLHF
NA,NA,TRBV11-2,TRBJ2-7,TGTGCCAGCAGCGGCGGCCTGGATAGTTACGAGCAGTACTTC,CASSGGLDSYEQYF
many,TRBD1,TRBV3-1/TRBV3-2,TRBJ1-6,TGTGCCAGCAGCCCTCGACAGGGGGCACCCCTCCACTTT,CASSPRQGAPLHF
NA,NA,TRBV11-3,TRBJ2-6,TGTGCCAGCAGCCCTTCCGGGGCCAACGTCCTGACTTTC,CASSPSGANVLTF
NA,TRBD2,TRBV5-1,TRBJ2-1,TGCGCCAGCAGCCTTGTTCTAGCGGGGTACAGCAATGAGCAGTTCTTC,CASSLVLAGYSNEQFF
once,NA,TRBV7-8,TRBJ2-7,TGTGCCAGCAGCTTAGGCGGGACTCATACCTACGAGCAGTACTTC,CASSLGGTHTYEQYF
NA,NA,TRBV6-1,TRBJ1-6,TGTGCCAGCAGTGAACGGGGGGGCCGCAGTCCCTCTTATAATTCACCCCTCCACTTT,CASSERGGRSPSYNSPLHF
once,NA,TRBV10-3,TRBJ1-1,TGTGCCACCGCCAGGGGTACTGAAGCTTTCTTT,CATARGTEAFF
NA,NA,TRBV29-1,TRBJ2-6,TGCAGCGTTGTACCTGGACTGTCCGGGGCCAACGTCCTGACTTTC,CSVVPGLSGANVLTF
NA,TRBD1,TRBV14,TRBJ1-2,TGTGCCAGCAGCCAAGATCGTACAGGGGGATGGTATGGCTACACCTTC,CASSQDRTGGWYGYTF
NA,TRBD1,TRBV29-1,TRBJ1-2,TGCAGCGTTGAAGATCCGGGGACAGTTTATGGCTACACCTTC,CSVEDPGTVYGYTF
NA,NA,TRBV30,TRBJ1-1,TGTGCCTGGAGTACTGTCGGGACTGAAGCTTTCTTT,CAWSTVGTEAFF
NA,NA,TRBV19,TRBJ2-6,TGTGCCAGTAGCCTCTGGGGAGGCTCTGGGGCCAACGTCCTGACTTTC,CASSLWGGSGANVLTF
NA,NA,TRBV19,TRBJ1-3,TGTGCCAGTAGTAGCGGATACTCTGGAAACACCATATATTTT,CASSSGYSGNTIYF
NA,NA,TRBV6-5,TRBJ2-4,TGTGCCAGCAGTCAGATCGATTCAGCCAAAAACATTCAGTACTTC,CASSQIDSAKNIQYF
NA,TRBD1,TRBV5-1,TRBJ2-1,TGCGCCAGCAGCTTGGCCGGACAGGAACTCAATGAGCAGTTCTTC,CASSLAGQELNEQFF
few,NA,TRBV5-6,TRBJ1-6,TGTGCCAGCAGCTTGCGTCGGGGGGAATCCTATAATTCACCCCTCCACTTT,CASSLRRGESYNSPLHF
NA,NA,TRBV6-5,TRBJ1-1,TGTGCCAGCAGCCGGTCGGGGGGCTACACTGAAGCTTTCTTT,CASSRSGGYTEAFF
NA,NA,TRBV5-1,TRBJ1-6,TGCGCCAGCAGCTTGATCGGGGACACCTATAATTCACCCCTCCACTTT,CASSLIGDTYNSPLHF
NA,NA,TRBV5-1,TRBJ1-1,TGCGCCAGCAGCTCGCGGACTGCTGAAGCTTTCTTT,CASSSRTAEAFF
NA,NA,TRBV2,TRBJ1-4,TGTGCCAGCAGTACGACACGACCCTATAATGAAAAACTGTTTTTT,CASSTTRPYNEKLFF
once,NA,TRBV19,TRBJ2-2,TGTGCCAGTAGAGCTTTTTTTGGGCTAGCAGCCGGGGAGCTGTTTTTT,CASRAFFGLAAGELFF
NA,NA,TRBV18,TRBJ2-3,TGTGCCAGCTCACCCCCGACAGTTACAGATACGCAGTATTTT,CASSPPTVTDTQYF
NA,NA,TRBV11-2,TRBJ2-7,TGTGCCAGCAGCTTCGGGGGATCCTACGAGCAGTACTTC,CASSFGGSYEQYF
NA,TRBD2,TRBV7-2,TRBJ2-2,TGTGCCAGCAGCTCCGGACTAGCGGGGGGGCGGTGGGACACCGGGGAGCTGTTTTTT,CASSSGLAGGRWDTGELFF
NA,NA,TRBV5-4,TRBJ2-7,TGTGCCAGCAGCCTAGCTTCAAGCTCGCGGGAACCCAGGGAGCAGTACTTC,CASSLASSSREPREQYF
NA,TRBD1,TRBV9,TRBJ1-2,TGTGCCAGCAGCGTAGGGGACAGGGAGGACTATGGCTACACCTTC,CASSVGDREDYGYTF
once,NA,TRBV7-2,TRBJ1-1,TGTGCCAGCAGCTTAGCCTCAGGGGAAGGAACTGAAGCTTTCTTT,CASSLASGEGTEAFF
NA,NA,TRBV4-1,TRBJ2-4,TGCGCCAGCAGCCAAGGTTTGGCGAGGGATGCCAAAAACATTCAGTACTTC,CASSQGLARDAKNIQYF
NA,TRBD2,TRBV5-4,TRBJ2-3,TGTGCCAGCAGCCCAGGGACTAGCGGGGGGGCGGATACGCAGTATTTT,CASSPGTSGGADTQYF
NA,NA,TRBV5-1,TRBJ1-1,TGCGCCAGCAGCTTGGGGGGGACTGCGGCCAACACTGAAGCTTTCTTT,CASSLGGTAANTEAFF
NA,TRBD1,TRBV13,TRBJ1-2,TGTGCCAGCAGCTTCAGGACAGGGGGCTATGGCTACACCTTC,CASSFRTGGYGYTF
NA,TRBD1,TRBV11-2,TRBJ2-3,TGTGCCAGCGACTGGGACAGGGGGTTTGGTACGCAGTATTTT,CASDWDRGFGTQYF
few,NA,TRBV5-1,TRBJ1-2,TGCGCCAGCAGCTTGAAGAATGCGGGTGGCTACACCTTC,CASSLKNAGGYTF
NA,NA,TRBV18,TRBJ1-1,TGTGCCAGCTCACCCCAGACAGACTCGAACACTGAAGCTTTCTTT,CASSPQTDSNTEAFF